Following are 10 T cell receptor beta chains from one sample sequenced in a study of identical twins. Each CDR3 protein is one row after TCRdb ran MiXCR on the 5' RACE reads. This sample yields around 340,000 distinct CDR3 sequences, of which 10% to 15% are seen a single time; around 7.8% belongs to the top ten. The sample was also linked to a second study, of yellow fever vaccine responses in identical twins.

Sample: CD8+ T cells sorted from blood. The receptors come from a woman aged 18-30 years in good health.

This chain links TRBV2 with TRBJ2-4, with D maybe TRBD2 (6 bases). With 4 bases removed from V and 12 bases from J, the gap between germline ends came to 19 bases. The CDR3 runs 14 residues. Germline assignment: CDR1 SNHLY and CDR2 FYNNEI. CDR3 loop: CASSGGGGNPSQYF. The CDR3 DNA follows: TGTGCCAGCAGTGGGGGAGGCGGTAATCCTAGTCAGTACTTC. The variable domain in full, with the rest retrieved from reference TRBV2 and TRBJ2-4, is EPEVTQTPSHQVTQMGQEVILRCVPISNHLYFYWYRQILGQKVEFLVSFYNNEISEKSEIFDDQFSVERPDGSNFTLKIRSTKLEDSAMYFCASSGGGGNPSQYFGAGTRLSVL.

This clonotype appeared a few times. CDR3 sequence reads: CASSYFAGVRGEQFF. The CDR3 nucleotides read TGTGCCAGCAGCTACTTTGCGGGGGTTCGGGGTGAGCAGTTCTTC. V gene TRBV2 combines with J gene TRBJ2-1; 7 positions agree with TRBD2. V gave up 6 bases and J gave up 9 bases; unmatched junction bases: 14. Looked up from germline, CDR1 is SNHLY and CDR2 is FYNNEI. This CDR3 comprises 15 residues.

Concerning this clonotype itself: A much larger clone sits a single nucleotide away, making a read error possible. The gene calls are TRBV15 and TRBJ2-4, with TRBD2 matching over 9 bases. CDR3 length: 18 residues. The V gene's germline CDR1 is LNHNV and CDR2 YYDKDF (reference sequence). The CDR3 sequence is CTTSREDAGGVAKNIQYF. The CDR3, as DNA: TGTACCACCAGCAGAGAGGATGCGGGAGGGGTGGCCAAAAACATTCAGTACTTC.

CDR3 DNA: TGTGCCACCAGTACATCGAGCACAGATACGCAGTATTTT. This sequence encodes CATSTSSTDTQYF. The J gene is TRBJ2-3, the V gene TRBV24-1; D is unclear. Germline V gene data show CDR1 as KGHDR and CDR2 as SFDVKD. The CDR3 covers 13 residues. The V end lost 6 bases, the J end lost 0 bases, and 6 bases lay between the germline ends.

On this clonotype: Germline is not matched at one junction end, which may reflect a read error. The rearrangement joins TRBV24-1 to TRBJ2-2; D remains ambiguous. The CDR3 is 22 residues long. In germline, CDR1 is KGHDR, CDR2 SFDVKD. The CDR3 DNA follows: TGTGCCACCAGTTATTTGCTGTTCCCCGCTCTGAATTTCCCGAGGAACACCGGGGAGCTGTTTTTT. This gives the protein CATSYLLFPALNFPRNTGELFF.

This clonotype turned up a few times. V and J are TRBV11-1 and TRBJ2-1, with 8 nucleotides matching TRBD2. Trimming cost V 5 bases and J 7 bases; bases outside gene matches: 10. The germline gives CDR1 SGHAT, CDR2 FQDESV (reference sequence). This CDR3 has 15 residues. DNA of the CDR3: TGTGCCAGCAGCCATAGCGGGATTTGGGTGAATGAGCAGTTCTTC. Protein: CASSHSGIWVNEQFF.

The CDR3 spells CATSRDTGTGELFF. DNA of the CDR3: TGTGCCACCAGCAGAGACACAGGCACCGGGGAGCTGTTTTTT. This chain links TRBV15 with TRBJ2-2; D possibly corresponds to TRBD1 (5 bases). The CDR3 is 14 residues long. Trimming pared 0 bases from V and 4 bases from J, leaving 6 bases between. The germline V gene encodes CDR1 LNHNV and CDR2 YYDKDF (reference sequence).

The table lists this clonotype with a few counts. The CDR3 coding sequence is TGTGCCAGCAGCTTAGTCGCGGGACACAAGGAAAAACTGTTTTTT. This gives the protein CASSLVAGHKEKLFF. The gene calls are TRBV7-9 and TRBJ1-4, with D perhaps matching TRBD1 (6 bases). Germline CDR1 is SEHNR and CDR2 is FQNEAQ (reference sequence). V dropped 1 base and J dropped 8 bases, with 14 bases sitting between them. The CDR3 spans 15 residues.

This clonotype was picked up a small number of times. The gene calls are TRBV27 and TRBJ2-5; 9 positions agree with TRBD2. V was pared by 4 bases and J by 0 bases, with 3 bases of the junction left unmatched. The CDR3 spans 15 residues. Germline loops: CDR1 MNHEY, CDR2 SMNVEV (reference sequence). CDR3 in amino acids: CASSSLAGDQETQYF. The CDR3 DNA follows: TGTGCCAGCAGTTCATTAGCGGGAGACCAAGAGACCCAGTACTTC.

The V and J genes are TRBV6-1 and TRBJ2-5, with 9 bases that match TRBD2. Germline V gives CDR1 MNHNS, CDR2 SASEGT. The junction had 19 bases not matched to a gene; V was cut back by 4 bases and J by 4 bases. This CDR3 has 19 residues. The CDR3 spells CASSVGREGLISTRETQYF. In DNA form, the CDR3 reads TGTGCCAGCAGTGTAGGGCGGGAGGGCCTAATCAGTACGCGAGAGACCCAGTACTTC.